The T cell receptor (beta chain) under discussion was sequenced for a study of blood T cell repertoires in COVID-19. Study at large: COVID-19 samples from acute and convalescent phases originated in the United States, Italy and Spain. Nucleic acid was either cDNA or gDNA, and it came from T cells, B-cell-depleted T cells, or PBMCs.

Authors' methods: Reference gene primer amplification in the assay estimated nucleated cell counts. Using immunoSEQ multiplex PCR, the repertoire was profiled, and TCRdb retains in-frame clones only, with some absent. The DNA was the basis for D and trimming; V, J and clone size are from that table. The sample lists 200,000 to 250,000 clones, around nine tenths occurring once. Looked up from germline, CDR1 is SNHLY and CDR2 is FYNNEI. The CDR3 length is 15 residues. The J segment lost 6 bases and the V segment lost 7 bases, leaving 9 bases of the junction unmatched. Sequencing was carried out using peripheral blood. The V and J genes are TRBV2 and TRBJ1-6; 7 bases map to TRBD1. The TCR was taken from a man in his 60s with acute or convalescent COVID-19. CDR3 region: CASTQRQGSNSPLHF. As DNA, the CDR3 is TGTGCCAGCACCCAACGACAGGGAAGTAATTCACCCCTCCACTTT. The variable domain in full, with the rest retrieved from reference TRBV2 and TRBJ1-6, is EPEVTQTPSHQVTQMGQEVILRCVPISNHLYFYWYRQILGQKVEFLVSFYNNEISEKSEIFDDQFSVERPDGSNFTLKIRSTKLEDSAMYFCASTQRQGSNSPLHFGNGTRLTVT.